The 27 T cell receptor beta chains given below trace back to one sample, sequenced in a study of shared clonotypes between healthy human individuals. Sequencing used immunoSEQ multiplex PCR; TCRdb keeps in-frame clones, though not all of them. Of a few million clones in the sample, approximately 90% are singletons; the top ten hold roughly 0.13%. Sequenced sample: naive CD4+ T cells sorted from blood. Noted subset: CD45RA+ positively selected. The receptors shown here come from a man between 18 and 35 years old in good health.

The chain links TRBV5-4 to TRBJ1-1, with 9 bases matching TRBD1. Trimming took 2 bases from V and 1 from J; bases not matched to a gene: 3. The CDR3 sequence is 15 residues long. Germline CDR1 reads SGHNT; CDR2 reads YYREEE (reference sequence). The chain's CDR3 is CASSLTGGRNTEAFF. For the CDR3, the DNA is TGTGCCAGCAGCTTAACAGGGGGCCGGAACACTGAAGCTTTCTTT.

This clone was detected only once. The chain links TRBV6-6 to TRBJ2-3, with no clear D. The germline V gene encodes CDR1 MNHNY and CDR2 SVGAGI (reference sequence). Deletions cut 7 bases from V and 1 base from J, with 9 bases between. The CDR3 runs 13 residues. CDR3 amino acids: CASTAAGTDTQYF. CDR3 bases: TGTGCCAGCACCGCCGCAGGCACAGATACGCAGTATTTT.

The chain couples TRBV6-6 to TRBJ1-1, with D unclear. The germline V gene encodes CDR1 MNHNY and CDR2 SVGAGI (reference sequence). The length of the CDR3 is 12 residues. Trimming stripped 6 bases from V and 3 bases from J, with 8 bases between. In nucleotides, the CDR3 is TGTGCCAGCAGCCGAAAGGACACTGAAGCTTTCTTT. Translation gives CASSRKDTEAFF.

J is TRBJ2-5 and V is TRBV4-1; no clear D. Trimming shortened V by 7 bases and J by 2 bases, and 17 bases separated the two germline ends. The CDR3 has 15 amino acids. Germline V lookup: CDR1 MGHRA, CDR2 YSYEKL. CDR3: CASTSLLTNQETQYF. In nucleotides, the CDR3 is TGCGCCAGCACCTCCCTGTTAACAAATCAAGAGACCCAGTACTTC.

A single count supports this clone. V gene TRBV7-2 combines with J gene TRBJ2-5; 7 nucleotides line up with TRBD2. The CDR3 covers 17 residues. J was trimmed by 1 base and V by 2 bases; bases with no gene match: 10. The germline gives CDR1 SGHTA, CDR2 FQGNSA. For the CDR3, the DNA is TGTGCCAGCAGCTTAACCCGGACTAGAGGCTTCCAAGAGACCCAGTACTTC. Translated: CASSLTRTRGFQETQYF.

The CDR3 DNA sequence: TGTGCCAGTAGTAGATATCAGCCCCAGCATTTT. Translated, it gives CASSRYQPQHF. V is TRBV19 and J is TRBJ1-5, with D hard to call. This CDR3 is built from 11 residues. Trimming pared 4 bases from V and 5 bases from J, leaving 3 bases between. Per germline, CDR1 LNHDA and CDR2 SQIVND (reference sequence).

The V gene is TRBV4-1, the J gene TRBJ1-4; D ambiguous. Trimming took 6 bases from V and 4 from J, leaving 12 bases between them. Per germline, CDR1 MGHRA and CDR2 YSYEKL. This CDR3 has 14 residues. The CDR3 DNA reads as TGCGCCAGCAGTGAAATGGGGTTTAATGAAAAACTGTTTTTT. Its translation: CASSEMGFNEKLFF.

This chain uses TRBV7-3 with TRBJ2-2; D gene unclear. The CDR3 runs 13 residues. Trimming cost V 6 bases and J 3 bases, with 8 bases left between them. Germline V CDR1 and CDR2: SGHTA, FQGTGA. CDR3 bases: TGTGCCAGCAGTATCGGACACACCGGGGAGCTGTTTTTT. Protein sequence: CASSIGHTGELFF. Drawing the rest from reference TRBV7-3 and TRBJ2-2, the complete variable domain is GAGVSQTPSNKVTEKGKYVELRCDPISGHTALYWYRQSLGQGPEFLIYFQGTGAADDSGLPNDRFFAVRPEGSVSTLKIQRTERGDSAVYLCASSIGHTGELFFGEGSRLTVL.

As concerns this clone: This specimen includes other DNA sequences encoding the same CDR3. The V gene is TRBV10-3, the J gene TRBJ2-5, with TRBD2 matching 14 bases. The CDR3 runs to 15 residues. CDR1 is ENHRY, CDR2 SYGVKD, per germline. V was pared by 6 bases and J by 2 bases, with 2 bases of the junction left unmatched. CDR3 nucleotides: TGTGCCATCAGGACTAGCGGGGGGGGTCAAGAGACCCAGTACTTC. This translates into CAIRTSGGGQETQYF.

This chain uses TRBV5-1 with TRBJ1-1, with D unresolved. Deletions cut 4 bases from V and 4 bases from J, with 14 bases between. The CDR3 covers 14 residues. Germline assignment: CDR1 SGHRS and CDR2 YFSETQ. The CDR3 DNA reads TGCGCCAGCAGCGTAGTCTGGGGTAGCACTGAAGCTTTCTTT. It yields the protein CASSVVWGSTEAFF.

The chain uses TRBV5-1 and TRBJ2-5; D remains ambiguous. CDR3 length: 14 residues. CDR1 SGHRS and CDR2 YFSETQ come from the germline V gene. With 4 bases removed from V and 4 bases from J, the gap between germline ends came to 14 bases. As DNA, the CDR3 is TGCGCCAGCAGCCAGCCCCTTGAGACAGAGACCCAGTACTTC. Its protein is CASSQPLETETQYF. Full variable domain (remainder filled in from reference TRBV5-1 and TRBJ2-5): KAGVTQTPRYLIKTRGQQVTLSCSPISGHRSVSWYQQTPGQGLQFLFEYFSETQRNKGNFPGRFSGRQFSNSRSEMNVSTLELGDSALYLCASSQPLETETQYFGPGTRLLVL.

The J gene is TRBJ1-2, the V gene TRBV19, with 7 bases that match TRBD1. J lost 7 bases, V lost 3 bases, and 5 bases had no gene match. Germline V CDR1 and CDR2: LNHDA, SQIVND (reference sequence). The CDR3 totals 13 residues. The CDR3 nucleotides read TGTGCCAGTAGTATTTCAGGGGGAATTGGCTACACCTTC. This translates into CASSISGGIGYTF.

This sequence joins TRBV2 and TRBJ2-5; D possibly uses TRBD1 or TRBD2 (5 bases each). Germline CDR1 is SNHLY and CDR2 is FYNNEI. Trimming removed 5 bases from V and 3 bases from J, with 10 bases in between. The CDR3 loop spans 13 amino acids. CDR3 amino acids: CASSYWGKETQYF. CDR3 in DNA: TGTGCCAGCAGTTATTGGGGGAAAGAGACCCAGTACTTC.

The gene calls are TRBV10-3 and TRBJ2-1; 12 positions agree with TRBD2. The germline V gene encodes CDR1 ENHRY and CDR2 SYGVKD. The trim removed 4 bases at V and 6 bases at J, leaving 10 bases unmatched. This CDR3 has 17 residues. The CDR3 region has the DNA TGTGCCATCAGTGTTCGGACTAGCGGGATCGGAGTCAATGAGCAGTTCTTC. Translated, it gives CAISVRTSGIGVNEQFF.

The chain recombines TRBV7-9 with TRBJ2-7; TRBD2 matches at 13 bases. Trimming at V came to 5 bases and at J to 3 bases, leaving 4 bases not matched to a gene. From germline, CDR1 is SEHNR and CDR2 FQNEAQ (reference sequence). The CDR3 runs 15 residues. CDR3 bases: TGTGCCAGCAGCATTGGGACTAGCGGGGTCTACGAGCAGTACTTC. Protein: CASSIGTSGVYEQYF.

The V call is TRBV18, the J call TRBJ1-1; 9 positions agree with TRBD1. Trimming removed 0 bases from V and 2 bases from J; junction bases left unmatched: 4. The CDR3 is made up of 16 amino acids. The germline CDR1 and CDR2 sequences are KGHSH and LQKENI. The CDR3 bases are TGTGCCAGCTCACCACCGGCGACAGGGGGAAACACTGAAGCTTTCTTT. This sequence encodes CASSPPATGGNTEAFF.

The rearrangement joins TRBV5-6 to TRBJ2-1, with D perhaps assigned TRBD1 or TRBD2 (5 bases each). V was trimmed by 2 bases and J by 9 bases, leaving 18 bases between them. Germline assignment: CDR1 SGHDT and CDR2 YYEEEE. The CDR3 runs 15 residues. As DNA, the CDR3 is TGTGCCAGCAGCTTCGACATTCTACAGAGGGGTGAGCAGTTCTTC. Its translation: CASSFDILQRGEQFF.

CDR3 sequence: CASSETGGLAGGRETQYF. CDR3 sequence (DNA): TGTGCCAGCAGTGAAACAGGTGGCCTAGCGGGGGGCCGGGAGACCCAGTACTTC. The V call is TRBV6-1, the J call TRBJ2-5, with 11 bases identical to TRBD2. J was trimmed by 5 bases and V by 2 bases; bases with no gene match: 13. The germline gives CDR1 MNHNS, CDR2 SASEGT. The CDR3 loop spans 18 amino acids.

This rearrangement joins TRBV5-1 to TRBJ1-1; tentatively, D is TRBD1 (6 bases). The CDR3 runs 14 residues. In germline, CDR1 is SGHRS, CDR2 YFSETQ. V was pared by 4 bases and J by 5 bases, with 15 bases between. DNA for the CDR3: TGCGCCAGCAGCCAGACAGGCGGCTCTACTGAAGCTTTCTTT. Its protein is CASSQTGGSTEAFF.

V and J are TRBV5-1 and TRBJ2-5, with a possible D match to TRBD1 (6 bases). The J call could be wrong; TRBJ2-7 is a better fit for the DNA end. The CDR3 runs to 14 residues. CDR1 and CDR2 from the germline V gene are SGHRS and YFSETQ. The CDR3 loop reads CASSLGQDFYEQYF. The CDR3 DNA follows: TGCGCCAGCAGCTTGGGACAGGATTTCTACGAGCAGTACTTC.

This chain connects TRBV18 to TRBJ1-5; no reliable D call. Trimming cost V 0 bases and J 6 bases, with 12 bases left between them. The CDR3 loop spans 15 amino acids. Germline V gene lookup returns CDR1 KGHSH and CDR2 LQKENI. CDR3 amino acids: CASSPPVGEGQPQHF. CDR3 nucleotide sequence: TGTGCCAGCTCACCACCGGTTGGGGAAGGTCAGCCCCAGCATTTT.

The chain has TRBV19 and TRBJ2-5, with TRBD2 matching 7 bases. The V and J ends lost 5 bases and 5 bases, in that order; junction bases with no gene match: 14. The CDR3 spans 16 residues. The germline gives CDR1 LNHDA, CDR2 SQIVND (reference sequence). CDR3 amino acids: CASSFLGLESEETQYF. In DNA form, the CDR3 reads TGTGCCAGTAGTTTCCTCGGACTAGAGAGTGAGGAGACCCAGTACTTC.

The genes are TRBV5-4 and TRBJ1-6; D possibly corresponds to TRBD1 (6 bases). The CDR3 contains 15 residues. CDR1 SGHNT and CDR2 YYREEE come from the germline V gene (reference sequence). Deletions cut 4 bases from V and 5 bases from J, with 13 bases between. The CDR3 sequence: CASSQDSTNNSPLHF. In nucleotides, the CDR3 is TGTGCCAGCAGCCAGGACAGCACTAATAATTCACCCCTCCACTTT.

The V gene is TRBV29-1, the J gene TRBJ1-2; maybe TRBD1 (6 bases). V lost 3 bases to trimming and J lost 8 bases, with 10 bases between them. The CDR3 is made up of 11 amino acids. Germline CDR1 SQVTM, CDR2 ANQGSEA. This CDR3 is CSVELTGGYTF. The DNA for the CDR3 is TGCAGCGTTGAGCTGACAGGCGGCTACACCTTC.

This clone turned up a few times. The chain's CDR3 is CAWSFRDGSFNQPQHF. The DNA of the CDR3 is TGTGCCTGGAGTTTCCGGGACGGGTCGTTCAATCAGCCCCAGCATTTT. The chain carries TRBV30 and TRBJ1-5; D is perhaps TRBD1 (5 bases). The germline V and J ends were trimmed by 2 bases and 3 bases, with 17 bases remaining between them. Germline CDR1 and CDR2: GTSNPN and SVGIG (reference sequence). The CDR3 length is 16 residues.

This clone occurred once. The V and J genes are TRBV18 and TRBJ2-2, with D possibly TRBD1 on 6 matching bases. This CDR3 region has 13 residues. Germline CDR1 KGHSH, CDR2 LQKENI. The ends were cut back, 6 bases at V and 6 bases at J, with 11 bases in the middle. CDR3 region: CASSLQGPGELFF. CDR3 DNA: TGTGCCAGCTCTCTACAGGGTCCCGGGGAGCTGTTTTTT. Looking up the rest from reference TRBV18 and TRBJ2-2 gives the full variable domain: NAGVMQNPRHLVRRRGQEARLRCSPMKGHSHVYWYRQLPEEGLKFMVYLQKENIIDESGMPKERFSAEFPKEGPSILRIQQVVRGDSAAYFCASSLQGPGELFFGEGSRLTVL.

The genes are TRBV7-2 and TRBJ2-5; D unclear. Trimming took off 0 bases at V and 2 bases at J, with 7 bases between the two ends. The CDR3 runs 14 residues. The V gene's germline CDR1 is SGHTA and CDR2 FQGNSA. The chain's CDR3 is CASSLALVQETQYF. CDR3 nucleotides: TGTGCCAGCAGCTTAGCGCTCGTTCAAGAGACCCAGTACTTC.